Presented here are 19 T cell receptor beta chains from one specimen sequenced in a study of blood T cell repertoires in COVID-19. Clones were sequenced by immunoSEQ multiplex PCR, and TCRdb holds only the in-frame ones, with some missing. Of a few hundred thousand clones in the sample, 87% were seen once. Source material: peripheral blood. The receptors shown here come from a man in his 60s who had recovered from COVID-19.

This clone has only one observation. This chain uses TRBV7-2 with TRBJ2-2, with 8 bases fitting TRBD2. Germline V gene sequence: CDR1 SGHTA, CDR2 FQGNSA. V trimming: 1 base; J trimming: 6 bases; junction bases outside the gene matches: 4. The CDR3 is 15 amino acids. The CDR3: CASSLEAGAPGELFF. For the CDR3, the DNA is TGTGCCAGCAGCTTAGAAGCGGGGGCCCCCGGGGAGCTGTTTTTT.

This chain connects TRBV7-6 to TRBJ2-5; 15 nucleotides agree with TRBD2. V shed 4 bases, J shed 4 bases, and the junction held 1 base outside the gene matches. From germline, CDR1 is SGHVS and CDR2 FNYEAQ. The CDR3 is 15 residues long. In DNA form, the CDR3 reads TGTGCCAGCAGCTGGACTAGCGGGGGGGCAGAGACCCAGTACTTC. Amino acids: CASSWTSGGAETQYF.

The V gene is TRBV7-2, the J gene TRBJ2-5; 13 bases match TRBD2. The CDR3 is made up of 15 amino acids. In germline, CDR1 is SGHTA, CDR2 FQGNSA. Unmatched junction bases numbered 0, after V lost 3 bases and J lost 2 bases. This CDR3 is CASSLGLAGQETQYF. In DNA form, the CDR3 reads TGTGCCAGCAGCTTGGGACTAGCGGGGCAAGAGACCCAGTACTTC.

The J gene is TRBJ2-6, the V gene TRBV15; D perhaps matches TRBD2 (7 bases). V was trimmed by 1 base and J by 4 bases, leaving 8 bases between them. The CDR3 sequence is 15 residues long. Germline CDR1 is LNHNV and CDR2 is YYDKDF (reference sequence). CDR3 sequence: CATSRGGGGANVLTF. In nucleotides, the CDR3 is TGTGCCACCAGCAGAGGGGGGGGCGGGGCCAACGTCCTGACTTTC.

The genes are TRBV6-4 and TRBJ2-3; perhaps TRBD2 as D (5 bases). Trimming removed 4 bases at V and 5 bases at J, with 10 bases between. This CDR3 has 13 residues. The germline V gene encodes CDR1 MRHNA and CDR2 SNTAGT. CDR3 sequence (DNA): TGTGCCAGCAGTGCCGTCCGGGGAGATACGCAGTATTTT. Encoded protein: CASSAVRGDTQYF.

This clone was recorded once. The chain joins TRBV6-6 to TRBJ1-3; D gene unclear. The CDR3 covers 12 residues. V lost 5 bases to trimming and J lost 8 bases, with 10 bases between them. Germline V lookup: CDR1 MNHNY, CDR2 SVGAGI (reference sequence). CDR3 amino acids: CASSPPADTIYF. CDR3 nucleotide sequence: TGTGCCAGCAGTCCACCTGCGGACACCATATATTTT.

The chain carries TRBV10-3 and TRBJ2-1; D is unresolved. Germline values: CDR1 ENHRY, CDR2 SYGVKD. There are 13 residues in the CDR3. V was pared by 7 bases and J by 2 bases, with 9 bases between. The CDR3 DNA sequence: TGTGCCATCACCCCATCGGCCTACAATGAGCAGTTCTTC. Its protein is CAITPSAYNEQFF.

The chain uses TRBV19 and TRBJ1-1, with a weak D call TRBD1 (6 bases). The CDR3 consists of 14 residues. Germline V gene data show CDR1 as LNHDA and CDR2 as SQIVND (reference sequence). V was cut by 7 bases and J by 2 bases, with 14 bases left in between. In DNA, the CDR3 is TGTGCCAGTACCTCCCTAGGGGGAAACACTGAAGCTTTCTTT. Translating it yields CASTSLGGNTEAFF.

The DNA for the CDR3 is TGTGCCAGCAGCTCTACAGGGATGGAGACCCAGTACTTC. Amino acids: CASSSTGMETQYF. This chain connects TRBV11-3 to TRBJ2-5, with D maybe TRBD1 (6 bases). The germline V and J ends were trimmed by 4 bases and 5 bases, with 11 bases remaining between them. Germline values: CDR1 SGHNT, CDR2 YENEEA. This CDR3 region has 13 residues. Complete variable domain (other parts from reference TRBV11-3 and TRBJ2-5): EAGVVQSPRYKIIEKKQPVAFWCNPISGHNTLYWYLQNLGQGPELLIRYENEEAVDDSQLPKDRFSAERLKGVDSTLKIQPAELGDSAVYLCASSSTGMETQYFGPGTRLLVL.

The genes are TRBV5-5 and TRBJ1-2; TRBD1 agrees at 10 bases. The J segment lost 8 bases and the V segment lost 0 bases, leaving 7 bases of the junction unmatched. The CDR3 is 15 residues long. Germline V gene lookup returns CDR1 SGHKS and CDR2 YYEKEE (reference sequence). Written as DNA, the CDR3 is TGTGCCAGCAGCTTGGGAGAGGGACAGGGGACCGGCTACACCTTC. This codes for CASSLGEGQGTGYTF. The whole variable domain, remainder taken from reference TRBV5-5 and TRBJ1-2, is DAGVTQSPTHLIKTRGQQVTLRCSPISGHKSVSWYQQVLGQGPQFIFQYYEKEERGRGNFPDRFSARQFPNYSSELNVNALLLGDSALYLCASSLGEGQGTGYTFGSGTRLTVV.

This clone occurred once. The genes are TRBV20-1 and TRBJ2-7; TRBD2 might be the D (5 bases). The CDR3 consists of 11 residues. The V gene's germline CDR1 is DFQATT and CDR2 SNEGSKA (reference sequence). Trimming left V 6 bases short and J 9 bases short, with 15 bases between. The CDR3 loop is CSAEGWEGQYF. In DNA, the CDR3 is TGCAGTGCCGAGGGTTGGGAAGGGCAGTACTTC.

The chain employs TRBV9 and TRBJ2-3, with D maybe TRBD2 (6 bases). This CDR3 is built from 19 residues. V dropped 4 bases and J dropped 2 bases, with 26 bases sitting between them. The germline gives CDR1 SGDLS, CDR2 YYNGEE. CDR3 loop: CASSSQPGGDLGHTDTQYF. Here the CDR3 DNA reads TGTGCCAGCAGCTCCCAACCCGGCGGGGACTTGGGGCACACAGATACGCAGTATTTT.

This clone was observed once. The V gene is TRBV4-2, the J gene TRBJ1-4; 7 positions agree with TRBD1. The V gene end was trimmed by 0 bases and the J gene end by 8 bases; junction bases not matched to a gene: 9. CDR1 and CDR2 (germline): LGHNA, YNFKEQ. The CDR3 spans 16 residues. The CDR3 loop reads CASSQDGTAVSEKLFF. CDR3 nucleotide sequence: TGTGCCAGCAGCCAAGATGGGACAGCCGTTTCCGAAAAACTGTTTTTT.

The genes are TRBV19 and TRBJ2-6; possibly TRBD1 for D (5 bases). This CDR3 is 18 amino acids long. The germline V and J ends were trimmed by 5 bases and 1 base, with 18 bases remaining between them. Per the germline V gene, CDR1 is LNHDA and CDR2 is SQIVND (reference sequence). CDR3 region: CASSFIQGHGSGANVLTF. In DNA, the CDR3 is TGTGCCAGTAGTTTTATTCAGGGCCACGGTTCTGGGGCCAACGTCCTGACTTTC.

This chain joins TRBV5-5 and TRBJ1-4, with a possible D match to TRBD1 (6 bases). This CDR3 is built from 13 residues. CDR1 is SGHKS and CDR2 is YYEKEE in the germline V gene (reference sequence). Trimming removed 6 bases from V and 7 bases from J, with 13 bases in between. In DNA, the CDR3 is TGTGCCAGCACCCGACAGGCTAGTGAAAAACTGTTTTTT. This translates into CASTRQASEKLFF.

The rearrangement joins TRBV11-2 to TRBJ2-7; TRBD1 agrees at 10 bases. The J segment lost 4 bases and the V segment lost 5 bases, leaving 8 bases of the junction unmatched. The germline CDR1 and CDR2 sequences are SGHAT and FQNNGV. CDR3 length equals 15 residues. CDR3 residues: CASSHGTGVVYEQYF. DNA for the CDR3: TGTGCCAGCAGCCACGGGACAGGGGTGGTGTACGAGCAGTACTTC.

The V gene is TRBV19, the J gene TRBJ1-6, with TRBD1 as a possible D gene (6 bases). The CDR3 sequence is 11 residues long. Germline V gene data show CDR1 as LNHDA and CDR2 as SQIVND (reference sequence). Between the trimmed V and J ends, which lost 7 bases and 16 bases, there was a span of 14 bases. CDR3 sequence (DNA): TGTGCCAGTACCGCCGGGACAAATCTCCACTTT. It encodes CASTAGTNLHF.

This clone was detected once. The chain is built from TRBV30 and TRBJ2-5; 9 bases match TRBD1. CDR3 length equals 13 residues. Trimming cost V 5 bases and J 4 bases; bases outside gene matches: 5. Germline V lookup: CDR1 GTSNPN, CDR2 SVGIG (reference sequence). The CDR3 protein is CAWGVTGGETQYF. CDR3 sequence (DNA): TGTGCCTGGGGAGTGACAGGGGGAGAGACCCAGTACTTC.

The chain joins TRBV14 to TRBJ1-6; TRBD1 is a possible D gene (6 bases). The CDR3 sequence is 13 residues long. Trimming took off 4 bases at V and 8 bases at J, with 9 bases between the two ends. CDR1 and CDR2 (germline): SGHDN, FVKESK. The CDR3 nucleotides read TGTGCCAGCAGCCCAGGGGCCCATTCACCCCTCCACTTT. Translation gives CASSPGAHSPLHF.